The sequence of this T cell receptor beta chain was determined in a study of control samples from healthy donors and cancer patients. Here immunoSEQ multiplex PCR was the method, and the copy in TCRdb shows in-frame clones only, minus some. The sample records 98,000 or so clones, around 80% being singletons. The ends were cut back, 0 bases at V and 11 bases at J, with 16 bases in the middle. The CDR3 is made up of 14 amino acids. Per germline, CDR1 MGHRA and CDR2 YSYEKL. Sequenced material: blood. The clonotype originates from a man in his fifties or sixties in good health. V usage is TRBV4-1 and J usage is TRBJ1-1; possibly TRBD1 for D (5 bases). The CDR3 here is CASSQEEGRVKAFF. For the CDR3, the DNA is TGCGCCAGCAGCCAAGAGGAGGGCAGGGTTAAGGCTTTCTTT.